This T cell receptor beta chain was obtained from a study of response to subunit inactivated influenza vaccine. The CDR3 has 12 residues. V shed 5 bases and J shed 6 bases, with 11 bases lying between them. Per the germline V gene, CDR1 is DFQATT and CDR2 is SNEGSKA (reference sequence). MiXCR, applied by TCRdb to the RT-PCR reads, yields one record per CDR3 protein. The table shows about 780,000 distinct CDR3 sequences, with around 20% occurring only once. The receptor was isolated from a man aged 45 to 65 who received an inactivated influenza vaccine. The V call is TRBV20-1, the J call TRBJ2-1; D is unresolved. Sequences were derived from PBMCs from blood, sampled 5 days after vaccination. CDR3 sequence: CSAPRRPNEQFF. In nucleotides, the CDR3 is TGCAGTGCTCCTCGGAGACCCAATGAGCAGTTCTTC.